This T cell receptor (beta chain) derives from a study of post-analysis software for immune sequencing data. The wider study: The courses of disease that were included comprised relapsing-remitting, secondary progressive and progressive-relapsing multiple sclerosis.

Unique molecular identifiers were carried by the TCR beta cDNA libraries. Once roughly 1 to 11 million T cells were used, 400,000 to 550,000 cDNA molecules resulted. TCRdb processed the PCR reads anew with MiXCR; each CDR3 protein has one entry. The repertoire includes 400,000 to 500,000 distinct CDR3 sequences, approximately 37% of them detected once, and 7.6% sits in the top ten. V gave up 2 bases and J gave up 1 base, with 9 bases separating them. This CDR3 has 15 residues. Germline V gives CDR1 SGHTA, CDR2 FQGNSA. Study-level results: Diversity measured as normalized Chao1 was significantly lower in multiple sclerosis patients than in controls. Strong co-clustering by F measure was evident for samples that had been prepared in the same batch. TRBV5-6, TRBV5-1 and TRBV20-1 belonged to a set of a handful of TRBV segments that were more frequent in patients than controls.

About this clonotype itself: Its antigen is unknown.

The sequence derives from a girl aged 2-15 years with multiple sclerosis. Sample: blood. The rearrangement links TRBV7-2 to TRBJ2-1; maybe TRBD2 (6 bases). This chain's CDR3 is CASSLLGRSYNEQFF. The CDR3 coding sequence is TGTGCCAGCAGCTTATTGGGGAGGTCCTACAATGAGCAGTTCTTC. Using reference TRBV7-2 and TRBJ2-1 for the parts outside the CDR3, the full variable domain is GAGVSQSPSNKVTEKGKDVELRCDPISGHTALYWYRQSLGQGLEFLIYFQGNSAPDKSGLPSDRFSAERTGGSVSTLTIQRTQQEDSAVYLCASSLLGRSYNEQFFGPGTRLTVL.